This T cell receptor beta chain comes out of a study of T cell responses to AZD1222 COVID-19 vaccine. Broader study findings: Donor demographics were predominantly white British with a female majority; clonal diversity may be underestimated. The reported proportion of spike-specific TCRs targeting unmutated variant regions was nearly half. It was only a handful of AZD1222 recipients who were seropositive at baseline.

TCRdb's copy holds only in-frame clones and misses some; the assay was immunoSEQ multiplex PCR. The table has about 100,000 clones, about nine tenths seen once; the top ten hold 8% to 9.5%. Germline CDR1 and CDR2: SGHRS and YFSETQ. The CDR3 runs to 13 residues. The germline V and J ends were trimmed by 4 bases and 7 bases, with 9 bases remaining between them. This clone was found a few times. Its antigen is as yet unknown. Second-dose schedules of about 4 or about 12 weeks were combined. The chain uses TRBV5-1 and TRBJ1-6; no clear D. The clonotype comes from an adult who received the AZD1222 COVID-19 vaccine. The source was peripheral blood, collected 28 days after the second AZD1222 dose. Written as DNA, the CDR3 is TGCGCCAGCAGCGCGGACTGGAATTCACCCCTCCACTTT. This gives the protein CASSADWNSPLHF. Looking up the rest from reference TRBV5-1 and TRBJ1-6 gives the full variable domain: KAGVTQTPRYLIKTRGQQVTLSCSPISGHRSVSWYQQTPGQGLQFLFEYFSETQRNKGNFPGRFSGRQFSNSRSEMNVSTLELGDSALYLCASSADWNSPLHFGNGTRLTVT.